This T cell receptor (beta chain) is drawn from a study of cytomegalovirus exposure and HLA in healthy donors. The study, taken as a whole, reports: There were reportedly fewer N-insertions in an Asian-associated ancestry cluster than the approximately 630-donor mean, in a later analysis. Cytomegalovirus status was reportedly diagnosed by the classifier with high specificity and sensitivity. Later on, a genetic analysis was performed. It linked a missense variant in DCLRE1C with V- and J-gene trimming of TCR beta.

CDR3 length: 16 amino acids. The V gene's germline CDR1 is SGHRS and CDR2 YFSETQ. After removal of 1 base from V and 1 base from J, the junction contained 5 bases not matched to a gene. A multiplex PCR was run with 60 Vbeta primers and 13 Jbeta primers. TCRdb keeps only in-frame clones here, not all; method: immunoSEQ multiplex PCR. The profile covers roughly 180,000 clones, with 75% to 85% appearing a single time and 0.7% to 0.85% taken by the ten largest. About this clone: What it binds is unknown.

The sequence came from a female donor in good health and CMV-seronegative. This sequence joins TRBV5-1 and TRBJ2-5; the match to TRBD2 covers 9 bases. The source material was PBMCs. The CDR3 region is CASSLNQRGAQETQYF. The DNA of the CDR3 is TGCGCCAGCAGCTTGAACCAGCGGGGGGCCCAAGAGACCCAGTACTTC. The variable domain in full, completed from reference TRBV5-1 and TRBJ2-5, reads KAGVTQTPRYLIKTRGQQVTLSCSPISGHRSVSWYQQTPGQGLQFLFEYFSETQRNKGNFPGRFSGRQFSNSRSEMNVSTLELGDSALYLCASSLNQRGAQETQYFGPGTRLLVL.